This T cell receptor (beta chain) was captured by sequencing in a study of T cells in Graves' hyperthyroidism and ophthalmopathy. TCR beta CDR3 sequences were amplified from RNA transcripts. The TCR CDR3 was amplified in a first-round RT-PCR using the HTBI primer set. TCRdb processed the multiplex PCR reads anew with MiXCR; each CDR3 protein has one entry. The sample lists a few hundred thousand distinct CDR3 sequences; about 16% were seen once. The CDR3 totals 15 residues. The germline V gene encodes CDR1 SGHKS and CDR2 YYEKEE (reference sequence). With V trimmed by 6 bases and J by 7 bases, 14 bases remained unmatched. In regard to this clonotype: Its specificity is not known.

Pregnant or lactating patients were excluded, as were those with uncontrolled infection or other autoimmune disease. Each diagnosis was grounded in clinical symptoms, serum thyroxine and TRAb, thyroid ultrasound, and orbital computed tomography. Findings and caveats of the study: Median prediction lead before ophthalmopathy onset was 6.5 months with the model.

The V gene is TRBV5-5, the J gene TRBJ2-7; 9 nucleotides agree with TRBD1. Sequenced: blood. This receptor was identified in a woman under 40 with Graves' ophthalmopathy. The CDR3 loop is CASIKTGTGFYEQYF. CDR3 in DNA: TGTGCCAGCATCAAGACCGGGACAGGGTTTTATGAGCAGTACTTC.